Below are 20 T cell receptor beta chains sequenced from a single sample in a study of blood T cells in healthy people across ages. For the second PCR, which ran for roughly 7 to 11 cycles, a sample-barcoded 5' primer and a J-beta primer mix were used. TCRdb re-derived calls from the 5' RACE reads in MiXCR, one entry per CDR3 protein. The data show 1.5 million to 2 million distinct CDR3 sequences, 49% seen once. The sample consisted of blood. These receptors were taken from a woman aged 35 to 49 in good health.

The chain joins TRBV24-1 to TRBJ1-5; D uncertain. V was cut by 3 bases and J by 6 bases, with 5 bases left in between. This CDR3 has 12 residues. From germline, CDR1 is KGHDR and CDR2 SFDVKD. The CDR3 loop reads CATSDEGQPQHF. DNA for the CDR3: TGTGCCACCAGTGATGAGGGTCAGCCCCAGCATTTT.

The gene calls are TRBV2 and TRBJ2-5, with D perhaps TRBD1 (7 bases). This CDR3 has 18 residues. Germline V CDR1 and CDR2: SNHLY, FYNNEI. V was trimmed by 8 bases and J by 6 bases, leaving 31 bases between them. The CDR3 reads CASLKRQGSGYREKTQYF. CDR3 bases: TGTGCCAGCCTAAAGCGACAGGGATCGGGGTATCGGGAGAAGACCCAGTACTTC.

V gene TRBV25-1 combines with J gene TRBJ1-5, with D uncertain. Germline V gene sequence: CDR1 MGHDK, CDR2 SYGVNS. There are 13 residues in the CDR3. Deletions cut 2 bases from V and 4 bases from J, with 6 bases between. The CDR3 sequence: CASSEDGNQPQHF. In DNA, the CDR3 is TGTGCCAGCAGTGAAGACGGGAATCAGCCCCAGCATTTT.

The V call is TRBV21-1, the J call TRBJ1-2; the table's D call, TRBD1, has no DNA check behind it. TRBV21-1 corresponds to a pseudogene. This CDR3 has 14 residues. The CDR3 is CASSKGGLGYGYTF. CDR3 nucleotide sequence: TGTGCCAGCAGCAAAGGGGGGCTAGGCTATGGCTACACCTTC.

This chain links TRBV5-1 with TRBJ1-2; D is unresolved. The CDR3 is 15 amino acids. CDR1 is SGHRS, CDR2 YFSETQ, per germline. Trimming left V 0 bases short and J 0 bases short, with 9 bases between. DNA for the CDR3: TGCGCCAGCAGCTTGGACGGACTTACTAACTATGGCTACACCTTC. It encodes CASSLDGLTNYGYTF.

V usage is TRBV7-3 and J usage is TRBJ2-5, with TRBD1 matching 10 bases. V was clipped by 1 base and J by 4 bases; unmatched bases: 6. The CDR3 is made up of 16 amino acids. The germline V gene has CDR1 SGHTA and CDR2 FQGTGA. The CDR3 nucleotides are TGTGCCAGCAGCTTAAGGGGGACAGGGGACGGAGAGACCCAGTACTTC. Translation: CASSLRGTGDGETQYF.

This sequence joins TRBV4-3 and TRBJ2-3, with TRBD2 as a possible D gene (5 bases). Germline-derived CDR1 and CDR2 are LGHNA and YSLEER. The V end lost 0 bases, the J end lost 0 bases, and 13 bases lay between the germline ends. CDR3 length: 17 residues. The CDR3 protein is CASSQDSIGVSTDTQYF. In nucleotides, the CDR3 is TGCGCCAGCAGCCAAGATTCAATCGGGGTCAGCACAGATACGCAGTATTTT.

J is TRBJ1-2 and V is TRBV7-2, with 7 bases identical to TRBD1. Germline V lookup: CDR1 SGHTA, CDR2 FQGNSA. This CDR3 is 14 amino acids long. The junction had 6 bases not matched to a gene; V was cut back by 2 bases and J by 6 bases. The CDR3 sequence: CASSLNRGKNGYTF. In nucleotides, the CDR3 is TGTGCCAGCAGCTTAAACAGGGGTAAAAATGGCTACACCTTC.

The chain links TRBV4-2 to TRBJ1-5; the D is unclear. V shed 3 bases and J shed 3 bases, with 12 bases lying between them. This CDR3 comprises 15 residues. The germline gives CDR1 LGHNA, CDR2 YNFKEQ. As DNA, the CDR3 is TGTGCCAGCAGCCAGGTCGGTAGTGACAATCAGCCCCAGCATTTT. The encoded protein is CASSQVGSDNQPQHF.

This chain links TRBV20-1 with TRBJ2-3; TRBD2 matches at 14 bases. CDR1 and CDR2 from the germline V gene are DFQATT and SNEGSKA (reference sequence). There are 19 residues in the CDR3. The V gene end was trimmed by 6 bases and the J gene end by 2 bases; junction bases not matched to a gene: 16. CDR3 region: CSAPKTSGGAEAITDTQYF. CDR3 bases: TGCAGTGCGCCGAAGACTAGCGGGGGGGCCGAGGCTATCACAGATACGCAGTATTTT.

This clonotype occurred many times. Compared with germline, one end of the junction differs, possibly owing to a read error. This sequence joins TRBV5-1 and TRBJ2-5; D call uncertain. The CDR3 sequence is 12 residues long. Germline V gives CDR1 SGHRS, CDR2 YFSETQ. CDR3 region: CASSLEAETQYF. CDR3 DNA: TGTGCCAGCAGCTTAGAAGCGGAGACCCAGTACTTC.

Comment on this clonotype: The junction departs from germline at one end; a sequencing error may be responsible. The chain carries TRBV12-3 or TRBV12-4 and TRBJ1-5; D remains unclear. The CDR3 totals 15 residues. Written as DNA, the CDR3 is TGTGTCAGCAGGCGCGGTGAGGTTAGCAATCAGCCCCAGCATTTT. This translates into CVSRRGEVSNQPQHF.

This chain joins TRBV18 and TRBJ2-3; 8 bases are a match to TRBD2. The junction had 11 bases not matched to a gene; V was cut back by 5 bases and J by 4 bases. CDR3 size: 16 residues. In germline, CDR1 is KGHSH, CDR2 LQKENI. CDR3 protein: CASSIQRGPGADTQYF. The DNA of the CDR3 is TGTGCCAGCTCAATCCAGCGGGGGCCCGGAGCAGATACGCAGTATTTT.

This chain joins TRBV6-5 and TRBJ2-1; 7 bases agree with TRBD1. The germline CDR1 and CDR2 sequences are MNHEY and SVGAGI. V lost 10 bases to trimming and J lost 9 bases; unmatched junction nucleotides: 12. This CDR3 comprises 13 residues. The chain's CDR3 is CATNRGRIGEQFF. CDR3 nucleotide sequence: TGTGCCACCAACAGGGGACGGATAGGTGAGCAGTTCTTC.

The rearrangement joins TRBV6-1 to TRBJ2-3, with D maybe TRBD2 (5 bases). V was shortened by 1 base and J by 2 bases, with 13 bases between the two germline ends. CDR3 length: 16 residues. Germline assignment: CDR1 MNHNS and CDR2 SASEGT. DNA for the CDR3: TGTGCCAGCAGTGAAGATGGGGAGTTTTACACAGATACGCAGTATTTT. Translating gives CASSEDGEFYTDTQYF.

The sample holds many counts of this clonotype. The chain combines TRBV7-2 with TRBJ2-5, with D perhaps matching TRBD1 (5 bases). Germline V gene data show CDR1 as SGHTA and CDR2 as FQGNSA. V was shortened by 7 bases and J by 0 bases, with 15 bases between the two germline ends. This CDR3 has 15 residues. The CDR3 reads CASTRTGLYQETQYF. Here the CDR3 DNA reads TGTGCCAGCACCCGAACAGGTTTATACCAAGAGACCCAGTACTTC.

The V gene is TRBV6-5, the J gene TRBJ2-7; D is ambiguous. There are 16 residues in the CDR3. Germline V gene lookup returns CDR1 MNHEY and CDR2 SVGAGI. V was clipped by 4 bases and J by 0 bases, with 16 bases between them. The CDR3 is CASSSGSVGASYEQYF. The CDR3 nucleotides are TGTGCCAGCAGTTCAGGCTCTGTGGGTGCCTCCTACGAGCAGTACTTC.

The chain joins TRBV10-1 to TRBJ2-5; D is perhaps TRBD1 (5 bases). This CDR3 has 13 amino acids. Germline CDR1 WNHNN, CDR2 SYGVQD (reference sequence). The V end lost 3 bases, the J end lost 5 bases, and 10 bases lay between the germline ends. CDR3 amino acids: CASSEGAWETQYF. In nucleotides, the CDR3 is TGCGCCAGCAGTGAAGGGGCGTGGGAGACCCAGTACTTC.

V usage is TRBV20-1 and J usage is TRBJ2-3; 13 bases map to TRBD2. After removal of 3 bases from V and 3 bases from J, the junction contained 6 bases not matched to a gene. Germline values: CDR1 DFQATT, CDR2 SNEGSKA (reference sequence). The CDR3 extends over 16 amino acids. The CDR3 DNA reads TGCAGTGCTAGTCGGACTAGCGGGGGCCAAACAGATACGCAGTATTTT. Residues: CSASRTSGGQTDTQYF.

The gene calls are TRBV27 and TRBJ2-6, with D unresolved. With 8 bases removed from V and 6 bases from J, the gap between germline ends came to 14 bases. CDR1 and CDR2 from the germline V gene are MNHEY and SMNVEV (reference sequence). The CDR3 is 14 residues long. The CDR3 sequence: CASAARSEANVLTF. DNA of the CDR3: TGTGCCAGCGCCGCTCGAAGTGAGGCCAACGTCCTGACTTTC.